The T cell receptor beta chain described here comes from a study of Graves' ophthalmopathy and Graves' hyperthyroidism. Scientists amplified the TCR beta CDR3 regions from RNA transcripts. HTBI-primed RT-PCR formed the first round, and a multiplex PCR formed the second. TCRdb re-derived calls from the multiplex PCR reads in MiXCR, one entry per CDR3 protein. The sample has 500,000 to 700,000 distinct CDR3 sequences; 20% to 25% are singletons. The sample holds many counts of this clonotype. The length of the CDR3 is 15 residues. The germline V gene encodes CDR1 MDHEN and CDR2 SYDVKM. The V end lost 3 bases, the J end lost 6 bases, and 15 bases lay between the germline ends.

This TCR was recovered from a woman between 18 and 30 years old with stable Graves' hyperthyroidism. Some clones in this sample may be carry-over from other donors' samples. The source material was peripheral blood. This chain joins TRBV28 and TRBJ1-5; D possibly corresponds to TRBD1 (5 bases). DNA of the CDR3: TGTGCCAGCAGTTTGGAGGATCTGGGGGGTCAGCCCCAGCATTTT. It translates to CASSLEDLGGQPQHF.